The clone carrying this TCR beta chain was observed a handful of times. Its cognate antigen is unknown. This record belongs to a study of OX40 agonist ivuxolimab in advanced cancers. The study, taken as a whole, reports: Among patients with partial responses at 0.1-3.0 mg/kg, clonal expansion was among the lowest. On average, CD8+ T cells had more expanded clones than CD4+.

The data were produced by immunoSEQ multiplex PCR, yet TCRdb's version contains in-frame clones alone and is incomplete. The sample includes 26,000 or so clones, 65% to 80% of them seen just once. The CDR3 sequence is 16 residues long. CDR1 is SGHRS and CDR2 is YFSETQ in the germline V gene. Trimming took 3 bases from V and 6 from J; bases not matched to a gene: 14. The gene calls are TRBV5-1 and TRBJ1-2; 7 bases match TRBD1. This TCR came from an adult with an advanced solid tumor such as melanoma, head and neck, liver or kidney cancer. This sample comprised CD4+ or CD8+ T cells sorted from blood, obtained in a trial of the OX40 agonist ivuxolimab. Here the CDR3 DNA reads TGCGCCAGCAGCTCAGGGGGTGCGTACGGGGGCGATGGCTACACCTTC. The encoded protein is CASSSGGAYGGDGYTF.